This T cell receptor beta chain was captured by sequencing in a study of blood T cell repertoires in COVID-19. Method: immunoSEQ multiplex PCR; TCRdb's copy keeps in-frame clones and lacks some. The sample yields over 250,000 clones, roughly nine tenths seen once. This clone was seen only a few times. Sequenced input: peripheral blood. The sequence came from a woman in her twenties or thirties with COVID-19, enrolled during active disease.

The CDR3 DNA follows: TGTGCCAGCAGCCGTCACAGGAGAGAGACCCAGTACTTC. Translated: CASSRHRRETQYF. The chain joins TRBV21-1 to TRBJ2-5; the tabulated D call, TRBD1, remains unverified against the DNA. TRBV21-1 has pseudogene status. The CDR3 has 13 amino acids.